This passage covers 4 T cell receptor beta chains from one sample sequenced in a study of shared clonotypes between healthy human individuals. Sequencing used immunoSEQ multiplex PCR; TCRdb keeps in-frame clones, though not all of them. This table has about 1.1 million clones, about four fifths appearing once. The sample was memory CD4+ T cells from PBMCs. The subset here: CD45RA-negative fraction. The receptors shown here come from a man aged 18-30 years in good health. Some clones in this sample may be carry-over from other donors' samples.

This clone was observed a single time. This rearrangement joins TRBV10-2 to TRBJ1-1; D unclear. Trimming took off 4 bases at V and 4 bases at J, with 13 bases between the two ends. Per germline, CDR1 WSHSY and CDR2 SAAADI. This CDR3 comprises 14 residues. In nucleotides, the CDR3 is TGCGCCAGCAGTGGCGGCTTTTCGGGCACTGAAGCTTTCTTT. Amino acids: CASSGGFSGTEAFF.

The chain is built from TRBV29-1 and TRBJ2-5, with 11 nucleotides matching TRBD2. This CDR3 has 15 amino acids. The V gene's germline CDR1 is SQVTM and CDR2 ANQGSEA. The J segment lost 5 bases and the V segment lost 7 bases, leaving 12 bases of the junction unmatched. This CDR3 is CSARGTSGDGETQYF. The CDR3 DNA sequence: TGCAGCGCAAGGGGGACTAGCGGTGATGGGGAGACCCAGTACTTC.

The chain recombines TRBV11-3 with TRBJ2-2; D gene unclear. Germline V gene data show CDR1 as SGHNT and CDR2 as YENEEA. V was pared by 1 base and J by 4 bases, with 7 bases between. This CDR3 comprises 14 residues. The CDR3 loop reads CASSLAMGTGELFF. The CDR3 DNA is TGTGCCAGCAGCTTAGCTATGGGCACCGGGGAGCTGTTTTTT.

This chain uses TRBV7-2 with TRBJ1-6; D remains unclear. Germline V lookup: CDR1 SGHTA, CDR2 FQGNSA. This CDR3 has 13 amino acids. V gave up 2 bases and J gave up 8 bases, with 7 bases separating them. This CDR3 is CASSLTADSPLHF. The CDR3 DNA sequence: TGTGCCAGCAGCTTAACGGCGGATTCACCCCTCCACTTT.